This is a list of T cell receptor beta chains from one sample in a study of identical twins. TCRdb itself ran the 5' RACE reads through MiXCR, one entry per CDR3 protein. The profile shows 1.5 million to 2 million distinct CDR3 sequences, 32% of them singletons. Sequencing input: cord blood. These receptors were collected from a newborn girl in good health. Each CDR3 is given with its conserved first and last residue. The order of the fields is clone size, D gene, V gene, J gene, CDR3 DNA, CDR3 protein. D genes are given only for firm matches. The size field is filled for only some rows; it gives once, few, many or a size class.

once	.	TRBV7-2	TRBJ2-7	TGTGCCAGCAGCAAGGGACGGGGTTACGAGCAGTACTTC	CASSKGRGYEQYF
.	.	TRBV5-4	TRBJ2-5	TGTGCCAGCAGCTTGTGGGTGGGGGACCAAGAGACCCAGTACTTC	CASSLWVGDQETQYF
few	.	TRBV15	TRBJ1-1	TGTGCGTCCGCTAGCCGGACTGAAGCTTTCTTT	CASASRTEAFF
.	TRBD1	TRBV4-2	TRBJ2-7	TGTGCCAGCAGCCAACGGGGACAGGACAATGAGCAGTACTTC	CASSQRGQDNEQYF
.	.	TRBV4-2	TRBJ2-3	TGTGCCAGCAGCCAAGGGAGGGTGCGCACAGATACGCAGTATTTT	CASSQGRVRTDTQYF
.	.	TRBV28	TRBJ1-2	TGTGCCAGCAGTCAGATAACAGGGAACTATGGCTACACCTTC	CASSQITGNYGYTF
.	.	TRBV6-1	TRBJ2-3	TGTGCCAGCAGTGAAATAGGTACCACAGATACGCAGTATTTT	CASSEIGTTDTQYF
many	TRBD1	TRBV12-3/TRBV12-4	TRBJ2-5	TGTGCCAGCTGCTGGGACAGTAACCTAGAGACCCAGTACTTC	CASCWDSNLETQYF
.	TRBD2	TRBV10-3	TRBJ2-5	TGTGCCACCAGCGGGAGAGGGGAGACCCAGTACTTC	CATSGRGETQYF
few	TRBD1	TRBV29-1	TRBJ1-2	TGCAGCTCAGGACAGGCACGCTATGGCTACACCTTC	CSSGQARYGYTF
few	.	TRBV7-6	TRBJ2-7	TGTGCCAGCAGCTTAGCGCCCACAGGCCCCATACCTCGTTACGAGCAGTACTTC	CASSLAPTGPIPRYEQYF
.	TRBD1	TRBV5-6	TRBJ1-4	TGTGCCAGCAGCTTCGCTCCTGGGACAGGGGGTGGCAAACTGTTTTTT	CASSFAPGTGGGKLFF
.	TRBD1	TRBV4-2	TRBJ1-2	TGTGCCAGCAGCCAAGGGACAGGGCAGGACTATGGCCACACCTTC	CASSQGTGQDYGHTF
few	.	TRBV7-2	TRBJ1-6	TGTGCCAGCAGTTTATTAGGCAACCAGGTCATAGATTCACCCCTCCACTTT	CASSLLGNQVIDSPLHF
.	.	TRBV12-5	TRBJ1-1	TGTGCTAGTGGTTTGGTACTTGGAAGGGAGAACACTGAAGCTTTCTTT	CASGLVLGRENTEAFF
.	TRBD1	TRBV12-3/TRBV12-4	TRBJ2-5	TGTGCCAGCAGTACAGGGGGGCGTCAAGAGACCCAGTACTTC	CASSTGGRQETQYF
few	.	TRBV2	TRBJ2-7	TGTGCCAGCATGTCACGCTTAGGGTACGAGCAGTACTTC	CASMSRLGYEQYF
few	.	TRBV12-3/TRBV12-4	TRBJ2-1	TGTGCCAGCAACCGGGACATCAACAATGAGCAGTTCTTC	CASNRDINNEQFF
.	TRBD1	TRBV27	TRBJ2-7	TGTGCCAGCTCGAAACAGGGGGCTACCTACGGGCAGTACTTC	CASSKQGATYGQYF
.	.	TRBV5-1	TRBJ1-1	TGCGCCAGCAGCTTTACAGGGTCTGAAGCTTTCTTT	CASSFTGSEAFF
few	.	TRBV7-2	TRBJ1-1	TGTGCCAGCAGCGCCCCCTTAACAGGGCGAAAGAACACTGAAGCTTTCTTT	CASSAPLTGRKNTEAFF
.	TRBD2	TRBV6-2/TRBV6-3	TRBJ2-1	TGTGCCAGCAGTTACCCCCTGGCGGGAGCGGGCAATGAGCAGTTCTTC	CASSYPLAGAGNEQFF
.	.	TRBV4-1	TRBJ2-1	TGCGCCAGCAGCCCTCCCATTAGGGGAAGCTCCTACAATGAGCAGTTCTTC	CASSPPIRGSSYNEQFF
once	.	TRBV5-1	TRBJ2-3	TGCGCCAGCAGCTTAGTGAGTACGTACGATACGCAGTATTTT	CASSLVSTYDTQYF
.	.	TRBV28	TRBJ1-5	TGTGCCAGCAGTTTAGGGACGGCTTTGGGTCAGCCCCAGCATTTT	CASSLGTALGQPQHF
many	.	TRBV12-3/TRBV12-4	TRBJ1-2	TGTGCCAGCAGCCCCCGCAGGGCTTACTATGGCTACACCTTC	CASSPRRAYYGYTF
few	TRBD2	TRBV6-7	TRBJ2-2	TGTGCCAGCAGTTACAGACTAGCGGGATACACCGGGGAGCTGTTTTTT	CASSYRLAGYTGELFF
.	.	TRBV15	TRBJ1-2	TGTGCCACCAGCAGAGATGCCCAGAAGGCTAACTATGGCTACACCTTC	CATSRDAQKANYGYTF
.	TRBD2	TRBV15	TRBJ2-1	TGTGCCACCAGCAGCCGTAATCTAGCGGTTTACAATGAGCAGTTCTTC	CATSSRNLAVYNEQFF
once	TRBD2	TRBV5-1	TRBJ2-7	TGCGCCAGCAGGGGCGGACTAGCGGGAATCTACGAGCAGTACTTC	CASRGGLAGIYEQYF